This TCR beta chain was retrieved from a study of T cell changes during pregnancy in multiple sclerosis. This clone turned up a few times. Assay: immunoSEQ multiplex PCR; the TCRdb copy retains only in-frame clones and omits some. The data show 40,000 to 45,000 clones, with roughly nine tenths seen just once and approximately 1% held by the top ten. Germline assignment: CDR1 MGHRA and CDR2 YSYEKL. The V gene end was trimmed by 5 bases and the J gene end by 7 bases; junction bases not matched to a gene: 5. The CDR3 is 15 amino acids. This receptor was obtained from a female donor with multiple sclerosis, enrolled in a pregnancy study. The gene calls are TRBV4-1 and TRBJ2-2; 12 positions agree with TRBD1. The sequencing used CD4+ T cells from peripheral blood mononuclear cells, collected after pregnancy. CDR3 amino acids: CASSYRDRGLGELFF. The DNA for the CDR3 is TGCGCCAGCAGCTACCGGGACAGGGGGCTCGGGGAGCTGTTTTTT.